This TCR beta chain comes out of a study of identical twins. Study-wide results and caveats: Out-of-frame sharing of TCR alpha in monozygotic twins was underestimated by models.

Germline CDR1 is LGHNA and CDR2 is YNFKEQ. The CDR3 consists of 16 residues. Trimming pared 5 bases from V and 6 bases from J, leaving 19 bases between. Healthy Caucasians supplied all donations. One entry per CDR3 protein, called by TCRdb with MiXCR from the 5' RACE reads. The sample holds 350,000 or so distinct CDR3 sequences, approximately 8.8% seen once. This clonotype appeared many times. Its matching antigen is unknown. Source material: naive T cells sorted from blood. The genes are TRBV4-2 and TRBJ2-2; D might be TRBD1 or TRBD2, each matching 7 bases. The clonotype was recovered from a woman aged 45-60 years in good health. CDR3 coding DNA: TGTGCCAGCAGCTCAGGGGGAGGGGGCTCAGCCGGGGAGCTGTTTTTT. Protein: CASSSGGGGSAGELFF.